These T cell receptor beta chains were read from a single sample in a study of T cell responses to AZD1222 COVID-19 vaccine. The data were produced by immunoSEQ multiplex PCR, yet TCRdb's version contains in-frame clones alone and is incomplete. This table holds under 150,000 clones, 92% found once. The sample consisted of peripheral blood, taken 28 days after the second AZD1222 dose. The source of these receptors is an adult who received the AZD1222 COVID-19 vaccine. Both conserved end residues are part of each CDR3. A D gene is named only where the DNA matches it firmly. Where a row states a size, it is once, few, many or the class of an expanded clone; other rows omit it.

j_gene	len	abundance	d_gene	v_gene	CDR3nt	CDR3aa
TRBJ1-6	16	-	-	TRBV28	TGTGCCAGCAGTTTAGGAGGTAACAGGCGCGATTCACCCCTCCACTTT	CASSLGGNRRDSPLHF
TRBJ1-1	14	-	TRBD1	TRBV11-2	TGTGCCAGCCGGGGACAGGGTTTTTGGACTGAAGCTTTCTTT	CASRGQGFWTEAFF
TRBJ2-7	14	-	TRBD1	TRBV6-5	TGTGCCAGCTCATCCCCGGACAGGGCCTACGAGCAGTACTTC	CASSSPDRAYEQYF
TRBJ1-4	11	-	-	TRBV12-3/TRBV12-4	TGTGCCAGCAGCTCAACGGCAGGGACCTTTTTT	CASSSTAGTFF
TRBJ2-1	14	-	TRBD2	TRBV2	TGTGCCAGCACTAGGGGACTAGCCTACAATGAGCAGTTCTTC	CASTRGLAYNEQFF
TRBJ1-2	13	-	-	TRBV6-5	TGTGCCAGCAGTTACGACACCAACTATGGCTACACCTTC	CASSYDTNYGYTF
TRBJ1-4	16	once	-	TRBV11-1	TGTGCCAGCAGCAACCGCGGGACGGCAACTAATGAAAAACTGTTTTTT	CASSNRGTATNEKLFF
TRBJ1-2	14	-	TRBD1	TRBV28	TGTGCCAGCAGTTTATTGGACAGGTACTATGGCTACACCTTC	CASSLLDRYYGYTF
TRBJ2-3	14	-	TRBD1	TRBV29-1	TGCAGCGTCGGCGGGACAGGGTTCCCAGATACGCAGTATTTT	CSVGGTGFPDTQYF
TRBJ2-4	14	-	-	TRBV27	TGTGCCAGCAGTTTGGGTGAAGCCAAAAACATTCAGTACTTC	CASSLGEAKNIQYF
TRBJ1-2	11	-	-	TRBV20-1	TGCAGTGCGGCCCGAGAGGGTGGCTACACCTTC	CSAAREGGYTF
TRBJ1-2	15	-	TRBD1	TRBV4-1	TGCGCCAGCAGTCAAATGGTGGACAGGGAGGTTGGCTACACCTTC	CASSQMVDREVGYTF
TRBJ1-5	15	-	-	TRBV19	TGTGCCAGTAGTACCCAGGAATATAGCAATCAGCCCCAGCATTTT	CASSTQEYSNQPQHF
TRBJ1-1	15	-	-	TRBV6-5	TGTGCCAGCAGTAGGCGACAGGCAACTAACACTGAAGCTTTCTTT	CASSRRQATNTEAFF
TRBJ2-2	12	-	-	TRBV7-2	TGTGCCAGCAGTCTAAGGGGCGGGGAGCTGTTTTTT	CASSLRGGELFF
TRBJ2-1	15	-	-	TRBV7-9	TGTGCCAGCAGCTTGCCCGGGACCCCTAAAAATGAGCAGTTCTTC	CASSLPGTPKNEQFF
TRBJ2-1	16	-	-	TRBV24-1	TGTGCCACCAGTGATAGTAGGACAAGTTCCTACAATGAGCAGTTCTTC	CATSDSRTSSYNEQFF
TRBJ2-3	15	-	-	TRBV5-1	TGCGCCAGCAGCTTGGGGCAGGGAGGCGCAGATACGCAGTATTTT	CASSLGQGGADTQYF
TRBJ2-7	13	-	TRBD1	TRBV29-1	TGCAGCGCAGAGACAGGGGGCAACTACGAGCAGTACTTC	CSAETGGNYEQYF
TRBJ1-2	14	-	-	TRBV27	TGTGCCAGCAGTCTCCTGGCGGGAAGCGATGGCTACACCTTC	CASSLLAGSDGYTF
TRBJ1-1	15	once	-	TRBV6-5	TGTGCCAGCAGTTACTCCGGACGAATGGGCACTGAAGCTTTCTTT	CASSYSGRMGTEAFF
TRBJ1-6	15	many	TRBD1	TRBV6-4	TGTGCCAGCAGTGACTCGGCAGGGGGTAATTCACCCCTCCACTTT	CASSDSAGGNSPLHF
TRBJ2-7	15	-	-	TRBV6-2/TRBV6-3	TGTGCCAGCAGTTCCTTATGGGGGTCCCTCTACGAGCAGTACTTC	CASSSLWGSLYEQYF
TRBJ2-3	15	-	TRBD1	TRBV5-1	TGCGCCAGCAGCTTGCCAGGGGGTAACACAGATACGCAGTATTTT	CASSLPGGNTDTQYF
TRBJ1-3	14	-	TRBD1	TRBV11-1	TGTGCCAGCGGGACAGGGGCATCTGGAAACACCATATATTTT	CASGTGASGNTIYF
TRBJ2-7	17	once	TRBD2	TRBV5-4	TGTGCCAGCAGCGCCGGACTAGCGGGAACAACTGCCTACGAGCAGTACTTC	CASSAGLAGTTAYEQYF
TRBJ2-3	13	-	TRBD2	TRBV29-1	TGCAGCGTTGAGCGGGGGGGCCTGGATACGCAGTATTTT	CSVERGGLDTQYF
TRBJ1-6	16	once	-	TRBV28	TGTGCCAGCACCTGGGGGGGGGCGACCCAGGGGTCACCCCTCCACTTT	CASTWGGATQGSPLHF
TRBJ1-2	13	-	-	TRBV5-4	TGTGCCAGCAGCTCCACAGATAACTATGGCTACACCTTC	CASSSTDNYGYTF
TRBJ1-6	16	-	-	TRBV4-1	TGCGCCAGCAGCCCTCGACAGGTTTTGGATAATTCACCCCTCCACTTT	CASSPRQVLDNSPLHF
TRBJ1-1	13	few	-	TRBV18	TGTGCCAGCTCACCACAGCCGGAAGGGGCGGCTTTCTTT	CASSPQPEGAAFF
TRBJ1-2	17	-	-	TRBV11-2	TGTGCCAGCAGCTCCTCGATCCGGACAAGTAAGGACTATGGCTACACCTTC	CASSSSIRTSKDYGYTF
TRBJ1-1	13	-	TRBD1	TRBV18	TGTGCCAGCTCACCCGGACAGGACACTGAAGCTTTCTTT	CASSPGQDTEAFF
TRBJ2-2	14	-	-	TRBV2	TGTGCCAGCAGCGATGTACGGGGGATCGGGGAGCTGTTTTTT	CASSDVRGIGELFF
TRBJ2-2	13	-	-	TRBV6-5	TGTGCCAGCAGTCCGGGGGCGACCGGGGAGCTGTTTTTT	CASSPGATGELFF
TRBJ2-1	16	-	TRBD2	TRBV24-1	TGTGCCACCAGTGATCAGCGGGGGGGCCTCTACAATGAGCAGTTCTTC	CATSDQRGGLYNEQFF
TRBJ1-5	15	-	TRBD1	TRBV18	TGTGCCAGCTCACCCGGGACAGGGGGTAATCAGCCCCAGCATTTT	CASSPGTGGNQPQHF
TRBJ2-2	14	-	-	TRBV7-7	TGTGCCAGCAGCCCCGGGACTGCCGCCGGGGAGCTGTTTTTT	CASSPGTAAGELFF
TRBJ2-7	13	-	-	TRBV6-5	TGTGCCAGCAGCGTGTACTCCCTAAGGGAGCAGTACTTC	CASSVYSLREQYF
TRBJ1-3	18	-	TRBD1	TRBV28	TGTGCCAGCAGTTTACCCCAGGGGGCGGGGGGCTCTGGAAACACCATATATTTT	CASSLPQGAGGSGNTIYF
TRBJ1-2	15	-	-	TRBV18	TGTGCCAGCTCCCCGACAGATGGGGGCATTTATGGCTACACCTTC	CASSPTDGGIYGYTF
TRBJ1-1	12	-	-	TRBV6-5	TGTGCCAGCAGTTACTCCTCGGGGTCGAAATCGTTT	CASSYSSGSKSF
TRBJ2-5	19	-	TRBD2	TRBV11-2	TGTGCCAGCAGCTTGAGACTAGCGGGGGTTCGGTATGGTCAAGAGACCCAGTACTTC	CASSLRLAGVRYGQETQYF
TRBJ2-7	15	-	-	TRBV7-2	TGTGCCAGCAGCTTTAATTCCGGGAGTTTTTACGAGCAGTACTTC	CASSFNSGSFYEQYF
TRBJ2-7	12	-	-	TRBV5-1	TGCGCCAGCAGCTTGGGTGGGGGCGAGCAGTACTTC	CASSLGGGEQYF
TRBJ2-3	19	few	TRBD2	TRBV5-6	TGTGCCAGCAGCCTGGGACTAGCGGGGGCCAACCCTAGCACAGATACGCAGTATTTT	CASSLGLAGANPSTDTQYF
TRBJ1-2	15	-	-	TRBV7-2	TGTGCCAGCAGCTTAGCGCGACAGGCGCCTAATGGCTACACCTTC	CASSLARQAPNGYTF
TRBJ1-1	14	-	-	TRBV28	TGTGCCAGCAGTTCCCTAACAGCGGCCACTGAAGCTTTCTTT	CASSSLTAATEAFF
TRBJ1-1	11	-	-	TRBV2	TGTGCCAGCAGAAAAAACACTGAAGCTTTCTTT	CASRKNTEAFF
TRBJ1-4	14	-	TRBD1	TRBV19	TGTGCCAGTAGCAGCCCCGGGGACAGCCAAAAACTGTTTTTT	CASSSPGDSQKLFF